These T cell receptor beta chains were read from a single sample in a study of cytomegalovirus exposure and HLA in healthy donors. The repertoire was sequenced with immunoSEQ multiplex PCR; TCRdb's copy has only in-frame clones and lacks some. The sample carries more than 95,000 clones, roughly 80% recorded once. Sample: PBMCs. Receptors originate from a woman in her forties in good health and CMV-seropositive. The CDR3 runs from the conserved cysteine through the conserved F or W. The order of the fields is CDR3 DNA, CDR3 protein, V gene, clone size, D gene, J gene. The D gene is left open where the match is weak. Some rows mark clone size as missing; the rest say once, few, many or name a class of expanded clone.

CDR3 DNA: TGTGCCAGCAGCCTTTACAGGGGGCGCGGAAACACCATATATTTT
CDR3 protein: CASSLYRGRGNTIYF
V gene: TRBV7-2
clone size: -
D gene: TRBD1
J gene: TRBJ1-3

CDR3 DNA: TGCAGCGTTGAACGGGAGAACACCGGGGAGCTGTTTTTT
CDR3 protein: CSVERENTGELFF
V gene: TRBV29-1
clone size: few
D gene: -
J gene: TRBJ2-2

CDR3 DNA: TGTGCCAGCAGTGCAAGCGGGGGGGGGCAGCCCCAGCATTTT
CDR3 protein: CASSASGGGQPQHF
V gene: TRBV27
clone size: -
D gene: -
J gene: TRBJ1-5

CDR3 DNA: TGTGCCAGTAGTACGACAGGGGGGAACACTGAAGCTTTCTTT
CDR3 protein: CASSTTGGNTEAFF
V gene: TRBV19
clone size: -
D gene: TRBD1
J gene: TRBJ1-1

CDR3 DNA: TGTGCCAGCAGTATTGACAGGTCCTACGAGCAGTACTTC
CDR3 protein: CASSIDRSYEQYF
V gene: TRBV6-5
clone size: -
D gene: -
J gene: TRBJ2-7

CDR3 DNA: TGTGCCAGCAGTTCGGGACACTCACTAGCGGGCTCCTACAATGAGCAGTTCTTC
CDR3 protein: CASSSGHSLAGSYNEQFF
V gene: TRBV25-1
clone size: -
D gene: TRBD2
J gene: TRBJ2-1

CDR3 DNA: TGTGCCAGCAGCCGAGACGGACAGGGACGCGAGCAGTACTTC
CDR3 protein: CASSRDGQGREQYF
V gene: TRBV5-4
clone size: -
D gene: TRBD1
J gene: TRBJ2-7

CDR3 DNA: TGTGCCATCAGGCTGACAGGGGGCAACACTGAAGCTTTCTTT
CDR3 protein: CAIRLTGGNTEAFF
V gene: TRBV10-3
clone size: once
D gene: TRBD1
J gene: TRBJ1-1

CDR3 DNA: TGTGCCAGTAGTCCTCGCGTGACTAGCGGAGAAAGGGAGACCCAGTACTTC
CDR3 protein: CASSPRVTSGERETQYF
V gene: TRBV19
clone size: -
D gene: TRBD2
J gene: TRBJ2-5

CDR3 DNA: TGTGCCAGCATGGGGGGAGGGGACCAAGAGACCCAGTACTTC
CDR3 protein: CASMGGGDQETQYF
V gene: TRBV11-3
clone size: -
D gene: TRBD2
J gene: TRBJ2-5

CDR3 DNA: TGTGCCAGTAGTATAGGCGGTATCAGCTACACCTTC
CDR3 protein: CASSIGGISYTF
V gene: TRBV19
clone size: -
D gene: -
J gene: TRBJ1-2

CDR3 DNA: TGTGCCAGCAGCTTAGGGGGCAGGTTGAACACTGAAGCTTTCTTT
CDR3 protein: CASSLGGRLNTEAFF
V gene: TRBV7-2
clone size: -
D gene: -
J gene: TRBJ1-1

CDR3 DNA: TGTGCCAGCAGTGATGGCGGGGCAGAGACCCAGTACTTC
CDR3 protein: CASSDGGAETQYF
V gene: TRBV2
clone size: -
D gene: -
J gene: TRBJ2-5

CDR3 DNA: TGTGCCACCCGACAGGGCACCGCAACTAATGAAAAACTGTTTTTT
CDR3 protein: CATRQGTATNEKLFF
V gene: TRBV2
clone size: few
D gene: TRBD1
J gene: TRBJ1-4

CDR3 DNA: TGTGCCAGCAGTGAAGGAGGAGAGAACACTGAAGCTTTCTTT
CDR3 protein: CASSEGGENTEAFF
V gene: TRBV2
clone size: -
D gene: -
J gene: TRBJ1-1

CDR3 DNA: TGTGCCAGCAGTCCCTCAAGGACAGGGGAGATGAACACTGAAGCTTTCTTT
CDR3 protein: CASSPSRTGEMNTEAFF
V gene: TRBV28
clone size: once
D gene: TRBD1
J gene: TRBJ1-1

CDR3 DNA: TGTGCCAGCAGTGCGGCGGGACAGGGGTTTTCACCCCTCCACTTT
CDR3 protein: CASSAAGQGFSPLHF
V gene: TRBV2
clone size: -
D gene: TRBD1
J gene: TRBJ1-6

CDR3 DNA: TGCGCCAGCAGCCAAGAGTTCCAGGGGGGCTACACCTTC
CDR3 protein: CASSQEFQGGYTF
V gene: TRBV4-1
clone size: -
D gene: -
J gene: TRBJ1-2

CDR3 DNA: TGTGCCAGCTCACCTAGGGAGGACAGGGGGACCTACGAGCAGTACTTC
CDR3 protein: CASSPREDRGTYEQYF
V gene: TRBV18
clone size: -
D gene: TRBD1
J gene: TRBJ2-7

CDR3 DNA: TGCGCCAGCAGGCCCTTGGGAGGGCCCGAGGAGACCCAGTACTTC
CDR3 protein: CASRPLGGPEETQYF
V gene: TRBV5-1
clone size: -
D gene: TRBD2
J gene: TRBJ2-5

CDR3 DNA: TGTGCTAGTGGTTTGGGCGTCGCGACTAATGAAAAACTGTTTTTT
CDR3 protein: CASGLGVATNEKLFF
V gene: TRBV12-5
clone size: -
D gene: -
J gene: TRBJ1-4

CDR3 DNA: TGTGCCAGCAGCCTAGGACGGGGGTCTGAAGCTTTCTTT
CDR3 protein: CASSLGRGSEAFF
V gene: TRBV7-3
clone size: once
D gene: -
J gene: TRBJ1-1

CDR3 DNA: TGTGCCAGCAGTATGAGGGGGCTTGCAAAACTGTTTTTT
CDR3 protein: CASSMRGLAKLFF
V gene: TRBV6-1
clone size: -
D gene: TRBD1
J gene: TRBJ1-4

CDR3 DNA: TGTGCCAGCAGCCCACTGGTGAATTCACCCCTCCACTTT
CDR3 protein: CASSPLVNSPLHF
V gene: TRBV5-4
clone size: -
D gene: -
J gene: TRBJ1-6

CDR3 DNA: TGTGCCAGCAGTTTAATAACAGGCTATGGCTACACCTTC
CDR3 protein: CASSLITGYGYTF
V gene: TRBV28
clone size: -
D gene: -
J gene: TRBJ1-2

CDR3 DNA: TGTGCCAGCAGCTTGTGGGACAGGGCAACAGATACGCAGTATTTT
CDR3 protein: CASSLWDRATDTQYF
V gene: TRBV5-6
clone size: few
D gene: TRBD1
J gene: TRBJ2-3

CDR3 DNA: TGTGCCAGCAGTTTATACGGCGGGACCAGCTACAAGGGGACCCAGTACTTC
CDR3 protein: CASSLYGGTSYKGTQYF
V gene: TRBV28
clone size: -
D gene: -
J gene: TRBJ2-5

CDR3 DNA: TGTTCCAGCAGCTCCGCGGGGTATGGCTACACCTTC
CDR3 protein: CSSSSAGYGYTF
V gene: TRBV7-9
clone size: -
D gene: -
J gene: TRBJ1-2

CDR3 DNA: TGCGCCAGCAGCTTCGGGCTAGCGGACCAAGAGACCCAGTACTTC
CDR3 protein: CASSFGLADQETQYF
V gene: TRBV5-1
clone size: -
D gene: TRBD2
J gene: TRBJ2-5

CDR3 DNA: TGTGCCAGCAGCCAAGATTCAGGGACTGGAAACACCATATATTTT
CDR3 protein: CASSQDSGTGNTIYF
V gene: TRBV4-2
clone size: -
D gene: -
J gene: TRBJ1-3

CDR3 DNA: TGTGCCAGCAGTGTTGGCGGGACCCAAAACATTCAGTACTTC
CDR3 protein: CASSVGGTQNIQYF
V gene: TRBV6-1
clone size: few
D gene: -
J gene: TRBJ2-4

CDR3 DNA: TGTGCCAGCAGCGCTACTAGTCGGGTCATTCAGTACTTC
CDR3 protein: CASSATSRVIQYF
V gene: TRBV7-2
clone size: -
D gene: -
J gene: TRBJ2-4

CDR3 DNA: TGTGCCAGCAGGCGCGGGACAGGGGTAGCCAAAAACATTCAGTACTTC
CDR3 protein: CASRRGTGVAKNIQYF
V gene: TRBV6-6
clone size: -
D gene: TRBD1
J gene: TRBJ2-4

CDR3 DNA: TGTGCCAGCAATGTAATGCCGGGGAACACCGGGGAGCTGTTTTTT
CDR3 protein: CASNVMPGNTGELFF
V gene: TRBV28
clone size: once
D gene: -
J gene: TRBJ2-2

CDR3 DNA: TGTTCCAGCAGTAGACAGGGAAACGAGCAGTACTTC
CDR3 protein: CSSSRQGNEQYF
V gene: TRBV7-9
clone size: -
D gene: TRBD1
J gene: TRBJ2-7

CDR3 DNA: TGTGCCAGCAAAACCGAGTCGTCAGGCTATGGCTACACCTTC
CDR3 protein: CASKTESSGYGYTF
V gene: TRBV2
clone size: -
D gene: -
J gene: TRBJ1-2

CDR3 DNA: TGTGCCAGTAGTAACCTAGCGGGAGGGCCCCTAGGCACAGATACGCAGTATTTT
CDR3 protein: CASSNLAGGPLGTDTQYF
V gene: TRBV19
clone size: -
D gene: TRBD2
J gene: TRBJ2-3

CDR3 DNA: TGTGCCAGCAGTGGAGGAAAGGCAACTAATGAAAAACTGTTTTTT
CDR3 protein: CASSGGKATNEKLFF
V gene: TRBV25-1
clone size: -
D gene: -
J gene: TRBJ1-4

CDR3 DNA: TGCGCCAGCAGCTTACCCACTAGCGGGGGGGGACCTAGCTCCTACAATGAGCAGTTCTTC
CDR3 protein: CASSLPTSGGGPSSYNEQFF
V gene: TRBV5-1
clone size: -
D gene: TRBD2
J gene: TRBJ2-1

CDR3 DNA: TGTGCCAGCGCGCAGGGGGCGGGTAGCACAGATACGCAGTATTTT
CDR3 protein: CASAQGAGSTDTQYF
V gene: TRBV6-4
clone size: -
D gene: TRBD1
J gene: TRBJ2-3

CDR3 DNA: TGTGCCAGTAGTATGGGCCCCCAGGTCGAGCAGTACTTC
CDR3 protein: CASSMGPQVEQYF
V gene: TRBV19
clone size: once
D gene: -
J gene: TRBJ2-7

CDR3 DNA: TGTGCCAGCAGTCCCGGGTGGACAGGAGCTACGAGGGGCTATGGCTACACCTTC
CDR3 protein: CASSPGWTGATRGYGYTF
V gene: TRBV28
clone size: -
D gene: TRBD1
J gene: TRBJ1-2

CDR3 DNA: TGCGCCAGCAGCCGACAGGGGAATCAGCCCCAGCATTTT
CDR3 protein: CASSRQGNQPQHF
V gene: TRBV4-1
clone size: -
D gene: TRBD1
J gene: TRBJ1-5

CDR3 DNA: TGTGCCAGCAGCGCCCCTACAGGGGGAGCGAACACCGGGGAGCTGTTTTTT
CDR3 protein: CASSAPTGGANTGELFF
V gene: TRBV9
clone size: -
D gene: TRBD1
J gene: TRBJ2-2

CDR3 DNA: TGTGCCAGCAGCGAAGACAGGCTCATGAACACTGAAGCTTTCTTT
CDR3 protein: CASSEDRLMNTEAFF
V gene: TRBV2
clone size: -
D gene: -
J gene: TRBJ1-1

CDR3 DNA: TGTGCCACCAGCCTTCGACAGGGAGATAATTCACCCCTCCACTTT
CDR3 protein: CATSLRQGDNSPLHF
V gene: TRBV15
clone size: few
D gene: TRBD1
J gene: TRBJ1-6

CDR3 DNA: TGCGCCAGCAGCCAAACTTCCGGGACTAAGCTCTACGAGCAGTACTTC
CDR3 protein: CASSQTSGTKLYEQYF
V gene: TRBV4-1
clone size: -
D gene: TRBD2
J gene: TRBJ2-7